The 25 T cell receptor beta chains presented below share a single source sample, sequenced in a study of blood T cell repertoires in COVID-19. Only in-frame clones appear in the TCRdb table, and some are missing; sequencing was by immunoSEQ multiplex PCR. The sample records roughly 260,000 clones, 75% to 95% being singletons. Source material: peripheral blood. The receptors stem from a person aged 18-30 years with COVID-19, enrolled during active disease.

The chain couples TRBV7-2 to TRBJ2-3; 8 positions match TRBD2. This CDR3 comprises 14 residues. V shed 5 bases and J 4 bases; nucleotides not matched to a gene: 5. Germline loops: CDR1 SGHTA, CDR2 FQGNSA. CDR3 region: CASSLRTSPDTQYF. The DNA of the CDR3 is TGTGCCAGCAGCCTGCGGACTAGCCCAGATACGCAGTATTTT.

The rearrangement links TRBV9 to TRBJ2-2; 7 bases map to TRBD1. This CDR3 region has 14 residues. CDR1 SGDLS and CDR2 YYNGEE come from the germline V gene. Germline trimming cut 6 bases from V and 5 bases from J; bases unmatched to any gene: 7. The CDR3 protein is CASKQGSETGELFF. CDR3 nucleotide sequence: TGTGCCAGCAAACAGGGGAGTGAAACCGGGGAGCTGTTTTTT.

CDR3 region: CASSQEAGGAGNEQFF. CDR3 nucleotides: TGCGCCAGCAGCCAAGAGGCAGGGGGCGCCGGGAATGAGCAGTTCTTC. The rearrangement links TRBV4-1 to TRBJ2-1, with 8 bases matching TRBD1. J lost 7 bases, V lost 0 bases, and 8 bases had no gene match. The CDR3 runs 16 residues. Germline-derived CDR1 and CDR2 are MGHRA and YSYEKL.

The V and J genes are TRBV29-1 and TRBJ2-7; TRBD2 agrees at 7 bases. The CDR3 loop spans 12 amino acids. Germline V gene data show CDR1 as SQVTM and CDR2 as ANQGSEA. The trim removed 6 bases at V and 3 bases at J, leaving 5 bases unmatched. The CDR3 region is CSVGGYGYEQYF. In DNA, the CDR3 is TGCAGCGTGGGGGGGTATGGCTACGAGCAGTACTTC.

This chain joins TRBV29-1 and TRBJ1-1; D possibly corresponds to TRBD1 (5 bases). V lost 4 bases, J lost 9 bases, and 15 bases lay in between. Germline-derived CDR1 and CDR2 are SQVTM and ANQGSEA. The CDR3 length is 12 residues. The chain's CDR3 is CSVVGQGGKAFF. DNA for the CDR3: TGCAGCGTTGTGGGGCAGGGAGGGAAAGCTTTCTTT.

This rearrangement joins TRBV6-5 to TRBJ1-2, with D possibly matching TRBD1 (6 bases). The CDR3 has 13 amino acids. Per germline, CDR1 MNHEY and CDR2 SVGAGI. The V gene lost 0 bases and the J gene lost 8 bases, with 10 bases spanning the gap. CDR3 DNA: TGTGCCAGCAGTTACTCGACAGGATTCGGCTACACCTTC. Its translation is CASSYSTGFGYTF.

The chain recombines TRBV6-2 or TRBV6-3 with TRBJ1-1; tentatively, D is TRBD1 (5 bases). Trimming took 2 bases from V and 5 from J, leaving 9 bases between them. There are 13 residues in the CDR3. Germline-derived CDR1 and CDR2 are MNHEY and SVGEGT. CDR3 sequence (DNA): TGTGCCAGCAGTTACCGACAGCTAACTGAAGCTTTCTTT. It yields the protein CASSYRQLTEAFF.

This chain uses TRBV18 with TRBJ2-4; 10 bases are shared with TRBD2. The CDR3 is 15 residues long. Germline lookup yields CDR1 KGHSH and CDR2 LQKENI. V shed 0 bases and J 8 bases; nucleotides not matched to a gene: 4. The CDR3 here is CASSPPASGRDIQYF. DNA of the CDR3: TGTGCCAGCTCACCACCGGCAAGCGGGAGGGACATTCAGTACTTC.

The chain combines TRBV3-1 (or the pseudogene TRBV3-2) with TRBJ2-4; the match to TRBD2 covers 13 bases. The ends lost 4 bases at V and 7 bases at J; junction bases unmatched: 7. Germline V gene lookup returns CDR1 LGHDT and CDR2 YNNKEL (reference sequence). This CDR3 spans 16 amino acids. This CDR3 is CASSLPLLAGGNIQYF. The CDR3 DNA reads as TGTGCCAGCAGCCTCCCCCTACTAGCGGGAGGGAACATTCAGTACTTC.

The chain is built from TRBV28 and TRBJ1-5; D perhaps matches TRBD1 (5 bases). V lost 3 bases and J 5 bases, leaving 14 bases between the germline ends. CDR3 length: 15 amino acids. Germline V gene data show CDR1 as MDHEN and CDR2 as SYDVKM. The DNA of the CDR3 is TGTGCCAGCAGTTTGGTTCAGGGAGGATATCAGCCCCAGCATTTT. Amino acids: CASSLVQGGYQPQHF.

This clone was counted once. The V gene is TRBV5-6, the J gene TRBJ2-3; 7 nucleotides match TRBD2. Germline V gene sequence: CDR1 SGHDT, CDR2 YYEEEE. The CDR3 loop spans 15 amino acids. The J segment lost 1 base and the V segment lost 4 bases, leaving 6 bases of the junction unmatched. In DNA form, the CDR3 reads TGTGCCAGCAGCCGGGGGAGGGTGGGCACAGATACGCAGTATTTT. It translates to CASSRGRVGTDTQYF.

The chain employs TRBV19 and TRBJ2-7, with 10 bases lining up with TRBD1. Germline CDR1 is LNHDA and CDR2 is SQIVND (reference sequence). With 5 bases clipped from V and 7 bases from J, the junction kept 11 bases outside the gene matches. The length of the CDR3 is 15 residues. DNA of the CDR3: TGTGCCAGTAGTTTAAACCGACAGGGGGCTGGAGAGCAGTACTTC. Its protein product is CASSLNRQGAGEQYF.

CDR3 sequence reads: CASTPLTGGSPDTQYF. CDR3 sequence (DNA): TGTGCCAGCACCCCTCTTACAGGGGGAAGTCCAGATACGCAGTATTTT. The rearrangement links TRBV27 to TRBJ2-3, with 8 bases that match TRBD1. V lost 7 bases, J lost 4 bases, and 13 bases stayed unmatched. Germline V lookup: CDR1 MNHEY, CDR2 SMNVEV (reference sequence). The CDR3 has 16 residues.

The chain couples TRBV5-1 to TRBJ2-3; maybe TRBD2 (5 bases). Trimming pared 1 base from V and 2 bases from J, leaving 14 bases between. The germline V gene has CDR1 SGHRS and CDR2 YFSETQ. There are 16 residues in the CDR3. The CDR3 sequence: CASSLNRGWDTDTQYF. CDR3 coding DNA: TGCGCCAGCAGCTTGAACCGGGGATGGGACACAGATACGCAGTATTTT.

This rearrangement joins TRBV5-1 to TRBJ2-7, with 9 bases aligning to TRBD1. The last part of the DNA fits TRBJ2-1 better; the J call may be wrong. This CDR3 is built from 16 residues. The V gene's germline CDR1 is SGHRS and CDR2 YFSETQ. CDR3 bases: TGCGCCAGCAGCTCTACAGGGGGCGATTCCTACAATGAGCAGTTCTTC. Its protein product is CASSSTGGDSYNEQFF.

The gene calls are TRBV19 and TRBJ2-1; D remains ambiguous. With 3 bases removed from V and 10 bases from J, the gap between germline ends came to 10 bases. CDR3 length: 12 residues. Germline V lookup: CDR1 LNHDA, CDR2 SQIVND (reference sequence). CDR3 in amino acids: CASSMVRAEQFF. The DNA of the CDR3 is TGTGCCAGTAGTATGGTCCGAGCGGAGCAGTTCTTC.

CDR3 amino acids: CASSQEFVARGEKLFF. The CDR3 bases are TGTGCCAGCAGCCAAGAATTTGTCGCGCGGGGTGAAAAACTGTTTTTT. This chain uses TRBV3-1 (or the pseudogene TRBV3-2) with TRBJ1-4; unclear D gene. The length of the CDR3 is 16 residues. Germline-derived CDR1 and CDR2 are LGHDT and YNNKEL (reference sequence). Trimming cost V 0 bases and J 7 bases, with 15 bases left between them.

This rearrangement joins TRBV4-1 to TRBJ2-4, with D possibly being TRBD2 (5 bases). The V end was cut by 2 bases, the J end by 1 base, with 27 bases between. The CDR3 is made up of 21 amino acids. The germline CDR1 and CDR2 sequences are MGHRA and YSYEKL. CDR3 sequence reads: CASSQFRQDQRAILAKNIQYF. The CDR3 nucleotides read TGCGCCAGCAGCCAATTTCGCCAGGACCAGAGGGCAATCCTGGCCAAAAACATTCAGTACTTC.

CDR3 amino acids: CSVEERSSSYNEQFF. The CDR3 DNA reads as TGCAGCGTAGAGGAGCGGTCGAGCTCCTACAATGAGCAGTTCTTC. The V gene is TRBV29-1, the J gene TRBJ2-1; D may be TRBD2 (5 bases). This CDR3 is built from 15 residues. V shed 6 bases and J shed 0 bases, with 15 bases lying between them. The germline CDR1 and CDR2 sequences are SQVTM and ANQGSEA.

J is TRBJ1-2 and V is TRBV30; D gene unclear. V lost 0 bases to trimming and J lost 4 bases, with 9 bases between them. This CDR3 is 13 amino acids long. Per germline, CDR1 GTSNPN and CDR2 SVGIG (reference sequence). The chain's CDR3 is CAWSVGQAYGYTF. CDR3 DNA sequence: TGTGCCTGGAGTGTAGGCCAGGCCTATGGCTACACCTTC. The whole variable domain, remainder taken from reference TRBV30 and TRBJ1-2, is SQTIHQWPATLVQPVGSPLSLECTVEGTSNPNLYWYRQAAGRGLQLLFYSVGIGQISSEVPQNLSASRPQDRQFILSSKKLLLSDSGFYLCAWSVGQAYGYTFGSGTRLTVV.

The rearrangement joins TRBV6-5 to TRBJ1-1, with 8 positions matching TRBD1. Per the germline V gene, CDR1 is MNHEY and CDR2 is SVGAGI. After removal of 11 bases from V and 5 bases from J, the junction contained 10 bases not matched to a gene. The CDR3 loop spans 13 amino acids. CDR3 region: CASPGGPGTEAFF. Written as DNA, the CDR3 is TGTGCCTCTCCAGGGGGCCCGGGGACTGAAGCTTTCTTT.

V and J are TRBV9 and TRBJ2-7, with D possibly matching TRBD2 (5 bases). The CDR3 loop spans 14 amino acids. V was clipped by 3 bases and J by 0 bases, with 10 bases between them. The germline V gene has CDR1 SGDLS and CDR2 YYNGEE. CDR3 residues: CASSAEDASYEQYF. The CDR3 DNA reads TGTGCCAGCAGCGCGGAGGACGCCTCCTACGAGCAGTACTTC.

The CDR3 DNA reads TGCGCCAGCAGCCAAGATACAGGGGGGAGCTTCGAGCAGTACTTC. Its protein is CASSQDTGGSFEQYF. This chain joins TRBV4-3 and TRBJ2-7; 8 bases match TRBD1. CDR3 size: 15 residues. V lost 0 bases and J lost 6; bases outside the gene matches: 7. From germline, CDR1 is LGHNA and CDR2 YSLEER.

This chain links TRBV25-1 with TRBJ2-1; TRBD2 might be the D (5 bases). Trimming took off 3 bases at V and 9 bases at J, with 9 bases between the two ends. Looked up from germline, CDR1 is MGHDK and CDR2 is SYGVNS. The CDR3 is 12 residues long. The CDR3 bases are TGTGCCAGCAGTGACTCGGCGGGTGAGCAGTTCTTC. Translating it yields CASSDSAGEQFF.

Concerning this clone itself: This same CDR3 is encoded by further DNA sequences in the sample. This chain uses TRBV9 with TRBJ1-1; D remains unclear. The V end lost 0 bases, the J end lost 4 bases, and 10 bases lay between the germline ends. In germline, CDR1 is SGDLS, CDR2 YYNGEE. The CDR3 runs to 14 residues. This CDR3 is CASSVEGRGTEAFF. The DNA of the CDR3 is TGTGCCAGCAGCGTAGAAGGGCGGGGCACTGAAGCTTTCTTT. Together with reference TRBV9 and TRBJ1-1, the CDR3 gives the full variable domain: DSGVTQTPKHLITATGQRVTLRCSPRSGDLSVYWYQQSLDQGLQFLIQYYNGEERAKGNILERFSAQQFPDLHSELNLSSLELGDSALYFCASSVEGRGTEAFFGQGTRLTVV.